This is a list of T cell receptor beta chains from one sample in a study of post-analysis software for immune sequencing data. TCRdb re-derived calls from the PCR reads in MiXCR, one entry per CDR3 protein. Of hundreds of thousands of distinct CDR3 sequences listed, approximately 50% were seen once; the top ten hold 4.6%. Sequencing used blood. The receptors come from a girl between 10 and 17 years old with multiple sclerosis. Each CDR3 is given with its conserved first and last residue. D genes are given only for firm matches. Only some rows state a clone size, as once, few, many or a class for expanded clones.

d_gene: NA
j_gene: TRBJ2-3
v_gene: TRBV15
abundance: NA
CDR3nt: TGTGCCACCAGCAGAGATTCTTCTAGCGCCTACAGAGGCACAGATACGCAGTATTTT
CDR3aa: CATSRDSSSAYRGTDTQYF

d_gene: TRBD1
j_gene: TRBJ1-6
v_gene: TRBV4-1
abundance: once
CDR3nt: TGCGCCAGCAGGATTCCGGGACAGGGTGATTCACCCCTCCACTTT
CDR3aa: CASRIPGQGDSPLHF

d_gene: TRBD1
j_gene: TRBJ1-1
v_gene: TRBV5-1
abundance: NA
CDR3nt: TGCGCCAGCAGCTTGGACGGACAGGGTACTGAAGCTTTCTTT
CDR3aa: CASSLDGQGTEAFF

d_gene: TRBD1
j_gene: TRBJ2-7
v_gene: TRBV29-1
abundance: few
CDR3nt: TGCAGCGTCGCGCGGGACAGGGGGCTCTACGAGCAGTACTTC
CDR3aa: CSVARDRGLYEQYF

d_gene: NA
j_gene: TRBJ2-3
v_gene: TRBV10-1
abundance: NA
CDR3nt: TGCGCCAGCAGTGTCGCTGTCACAGATACGCAGTATTTT
CDR3aa: CASSVAVTDTQYF

d_gene: NA
j_gene: TRBJ1-2
v_gene: TRBV7-8
abundance: few
CDR3nt: TGTGCCAGCAGCTCCAACATGGGGGGCTATGGCTACACCTTC
CDR3aa: CASSSNMGGYGYTF

d_gene: NA
j_gene: TRBJ2-3
v_gene: TRBV18
abundance: few
CDR3nt: TGTGCCAGCTCACCACTGGGCGGAGATACGCAGTATTTT
CDR3aa: CASSPLGGDTQYF

d_gene: NA
j_gene: TRBJ2-5
v_gene: TRBV7-9
abundance: NA
CDR3nt: TGTGCCAGCAGCCCACCCGGTACAGAGGAGACCCAGTACTTC
CDR3aa: CASSPPGTEETQYF

d_gene: NA
j_gene: TRBJ1-5
v_gene: TRBV6-9
abundance: NA
CDR3nt: TGTGCCAGCAGTTATTGTGTTGTTCGGGACATAGTCCAGCCCCAGCATTTT
CDR3aa: CASSYCVVRDIVQPQHF

d_gene: NA
j_gene: TRBJ2-1
v_gene: TRBV30
abundance: once
CDR3nt: TGTGCCTGGAGTCATGTAAAGGAAGTTCTTCTCCGAAACAATGAGCAGTTCTTC
CDR3aa: CAWSHVKEVLLRNNEQFF

d_gene: NA
j_gene: TRBJ2-7
v_gene: TRBV20-1
abundance: NA
CDR3nt: TGCAGTGCGCGGGGTGGGCAGCGATCCTACGAGCAGTACTTC
CDR3aa: CSARGGQRSYEQYF

d_gene: NA
j_gene: TRBJ2-7
v_gene: TRBV18
abundance: NA
CDR3nt: TGTGCCAGCTCACCATCCGAACGTAAGCAGTACTTC
CDR3aa: CASSPSERKQYF

d_gene: NA
j_gene: TRBJ1-2
v_gene: TRBV14
abundance: once
CDR3nt: TGTGCCAGCAGCCAATCAGCTAACTATGGCTACACCTTC
CDR3aa: CASSQSANYGYTF

d_gene: TRBD1
j_gene: TRBJ1-1
v_gene: TRBV29-1
abundance: NA
CDR3nt: TGCAGCGTTCAAACAGGGGGCGCGGGTGAAGCTTTCTTT
CDR3aa: CSVQTGGAGEAFF

d_gene: NA
j_gene: TRBJ1-2
v_gene: TRBV5-5
abundance: NA
CDR3nt: TGTGCCAGCAGCTTGGTGGCCCCGATTAACTATGGCTACACCTTC
CDR3aa: CASSLVAPINYGYTF

d_gene: NA
j_gene: TRBJ2-7
v_gene: TRBV5-1
abundance: NA
CDR3nt: TGCGCCAGCAGTCACGGGGGCTTGAGCTCCTACGAGCAGTACTTC
CDR3aa: CASSHGGLSSYEQYF

d_gene: TRBD2
j_gene: TRBJ2-3
v_gene: TRBV9
abundance: NA
CDR3nt: TGTGCCAGCAGCGTGGGACCGGGACTAGCGGGTCCAGATACGCAGTATTTT
CDR3aa: CASSVGPGLAGPDTQYF

d_gene: NA
j_gene: TRBJ2-5
v_gene: TRBV29-1
abundance: few
CDR3nt: TGCAGCTCTTCTAGGGGGCAAGAGACCCAGTACTTC
CDR3aa: CSSSRGQETQYF

d_gene: NA
j_gene: TRBJ1-5
v_gene: TRBV6-6
abundance: NA
CDR3nt: TGTGCCAGCAGATCCTACCGGGTTAGCAATCAGCCCCAGCATTTT
CDR3aa: CASRSYRVSNQPQHF

d_gene: TRBD1
j_gene: TRBJ2-7
v_gene: TRBV6-1
abundance: few
CDR3nt: TGTGCCAGCAGTGTTAGACAGGGCGAGCAGTACTTC
CDR3aa: CASSVRQGEQYF

d_gene: TRBD2
j_gene: TRBJ2-1
v_gene: TRBV27
abundance: NA
CDR3nt: TGTGCCAGCATCCGGACTAGCGGGGGGGTAAATGAGCAGTTCTTC
CDR3aa: CASIRTSGGVNEQFF

d_gene: NA
j_gene: TRBJ2-5
v_gene: TRBV7-2
abundance: few
CDR3nt: TGTGCCAGCAGCAGCGAGTGGTTGGAGACCCAGTACTTC
CDR3aa: CASSSEWLETQYF

d_gene: TRBD2
j_gene: TRBJ2-7
v_gene: TRBV6-5
abundance: few
CDR3nt: TGTGCCAGCAGTTCGGCGGGAGGGTTCTACGAGCAGTACTTC
CDR3aa: CASSSAGGFYEQYF

d_gene: NA
j_gene: TRBJ2-5
v_gene: TRBV20-1
abundance: few
CDR3nt: TGCAGTGCTATCGATTCCCCCCCCCAAGAGACCCAGTACTTC
CDR3aa: CSAIDSPPQETQYF

d_gene: NA
j_gene: TRBJ2-7
v_gene: TRBV2
abundance: once
CDR3nt: TGTGCCAGCAAAATATCCGGACAGTCCTACGAGCAGTACTTC
CDR3aa: CASKISGQSYEQYF

d_gene: NA
j_gene: TRBJ2-1
v_gene: TRBV20-1
abundance: NA
CDR3nt: TGCAGTGCTGCCAACCACAGGGGGGGGGAGTGGGAGCAGTTCTTC
CDR3aa: CSAANHRGGEWEQFF

d_gene: TRBD1
j_gene: TRBJ2-1
v_gene: TRBV20-1
abundance: NA
CDR3nt: TGCAGTGGCTTAGGGGGCAGCTCCTACAATGAGCAGTTCTTC
CDR3aa: CSGLGGSSYNEQFF

d_gene: TRBD2
j_gene: TRBJ2-5
v_gene: TRBV20-1
abundance: few
CDR3nt: TGCAGTGCTAGAGATGGGACTAGCGTAGAACAAGAGACCCAGTACTTC
CDR3aa: CSARDGTSVEQETQYF

d_gene: NA
j_gene: TRBJ2-4
v_gene: TRBV7-2
abundance: NA
CDR3nt: TGTGCCAGCAGCGCCGAGTTTAGCATTCAGTACTTC
CDR3aa: CASSAEFSIQYF

d_gene: TRBD2
j_gene: TRBJ2-1
v_gene: TRBV10-3
abundance: NA
CDR3nt: TGTGCCATCAGCGGAGGGCTAGCGGGGGGGTGGAATGAGCAGTTCTTC
CDR3aa: CAISGGLAGGWNEQFF

d_gene: TRBD1
j_gene: TRBJ2-3
v_gene: TRBV27
abundance: NA
CDR3nt: TGTGCCAGCAGTTACCTTGGGACAGGGGGCACAGATACGCAGTATTTT
CDR3aa: CASSYLGTGGTDTQYF

d_gene: TRBD1
j_gene: TRBJ1-1
v_gene: TRBV27
abundance: NA
CDR3nt: TGTGCCAGCAGTTTAGGGCAGGGGGCTGGTGGCACTGAAGCTTTCTTT
CDR3aa: CASSLGQGAGGTEAFF

d_gene: NA
j_gene: TRBJ1-5
v_gene: TRBV7-2
abundance: NA
CDR3nt: TGTGCCAGCAGCTTAGAAGGCGAAAGCAATCAGCCCCAGCATTTT
CDR3aa: CASSLEGESNQPQHF

d_gene: NA
j_gene: TRBJ2-1
v_gene: TRBV7-8
abundance: NA
CDR3nt: TGTGCCAGCAGCTTCGGAGGGTATCAGGGCAATGAGCAGTTCTTC
CDR3aa: CASSFGGYQGNEQFF

d_gene: NA
j_gene: TRBJ2-7
v_gene: TRBV10-3
abundance: NA
CDR3nt: TGTGCCATCAGAGGCAGATTCGACGAGCAGTACTTC
CDR3aa: CAIRGRFDEQYF

d_gene: TRBD2
j_gene: TRBJ2-1
v_gene: TRBV6-5
abundance: NA
CDR3nt: TGTGCCAGCAGTTACCCCCGAGGTAGCGGGTTGAGCAATGAGCAGTTCTTC
CDR3aa: CASSYPRGSGLSNEQFF

d_gene: NA
j_gene: TRBJ2-3
v_gene: TRBV29-1
abundance: NA
CDR3nt: TGCAGCGTTGAAGGTGGGAGTGACGCAGATACGCAGTATTTT
CDR3aa: CSVEGGSDADTQYF